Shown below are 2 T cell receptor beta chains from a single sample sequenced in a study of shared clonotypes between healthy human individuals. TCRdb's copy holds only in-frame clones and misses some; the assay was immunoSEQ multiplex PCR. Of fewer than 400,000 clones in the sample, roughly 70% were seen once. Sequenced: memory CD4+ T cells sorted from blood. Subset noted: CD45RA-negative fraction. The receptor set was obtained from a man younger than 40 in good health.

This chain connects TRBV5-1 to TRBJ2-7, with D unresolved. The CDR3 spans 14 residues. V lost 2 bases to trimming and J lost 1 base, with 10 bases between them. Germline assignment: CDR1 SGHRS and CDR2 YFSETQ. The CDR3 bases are TGCGCCAGCAGCTTTGGCGGCGATTCCTACGAGCAGTACTTC. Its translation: CASSFGGDSYEQYF.

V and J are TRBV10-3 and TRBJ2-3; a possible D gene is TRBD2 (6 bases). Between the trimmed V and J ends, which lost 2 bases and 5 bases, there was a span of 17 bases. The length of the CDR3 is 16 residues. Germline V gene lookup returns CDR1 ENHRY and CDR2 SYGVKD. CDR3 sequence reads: CAISEPAGGRGDTQYF. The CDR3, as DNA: TGTGCCATCAGTGAGCCAGCGGGCGGCCGTGGAGATACGCAGTATTTT.